A single TCR beta chain is shown here with its context. Its antigen remains unknown. The data are from a study of CXCR3-negative and CXCR3-positive naive CD8 T cells. At the level of the study: The libraries yielded around 140 million TRB reads, about 1.5 +/- 0.3 million each.

CDR3 length: 14 amino acids. CDR1 is SQVTM and CDR2 is ANQGSEA in the germline V gene. The method, 5' RACE with UMI labels, was used to prepare the TRB cDNA libraries. TCRdb re-analyzed the 5' RACE reads; it lists each CDR3 protein once, without DNA. The repertoire table contains 43,000 or so distinct CDR3 sequences. Per CD8+ T cell subset, triplicate sorts of some 300,000 cells each were done. Study-wide points: Surface CD5 was comparable between naive subsets; TCR strength was inferred from TRB CDR3 properties. Naive CXCR3-negative and CXCR3-positive cells had similar TRBV-TRBJ usage; memory differed.

The chain carries TRBV29-1 and TRBJ2-2. The sequence came from a human donor in good health. Some clones in this sample may be carry-over from other donors' samples. Sequencing used memory CD8+ T cells from blood. The CDR3 spells CSVVRTINNGELFF.